This record looks at one T cell receptor beta chain sequence and its context. Selected positively for CCR7 and CD45RO-negative, naive CD8 cells excluded terminally differentiated effector memory CD45RA+ cells. The healthy adult donors were HIV-negative and reported no recent acute infections or vaccinations. These data belong to a study of shared clonotypes between healthy human individuals. The wider study: Every donor yielded three CD4 naive, three CD4 memory, two CD8 naive and one CD8 memory plate.

Sorted-subset replicate PCR reactions were performed with approximately 180 ng DNA, corresponding to tens of thousands of T cell genomes. Profiled with immunoSEQ multiplex PCR; TCRdb holds only in-frame clones, not every one. The sample lists roughly 590,000 clones; roughly 95% were seen once. CDR1 is SGHDN, CDR2 FVKESK, per germline. CDR3 length: 14 residues. Trimming pared 4 bases from V and 0 bases from J, leaving 9 bases between. Source material: naive CD8+ T cells sorted from blood. This sequence was found in a woman aged 30 to 39 in good health. The J gene is TRBJ2-5, the V gene TRBV14, with no clear D. DNA of the CDR3: TGTGCCAGCAGCCCGAGGTCGTACCAAGAGACCCAGTACTTC. It yields the protein CASSPRSYQETQYF.